A single sample gave rise to the 14 T cell receptor beta chains below, sequenced in a study of T cells in localized non-small cell lung cancer. Profiled with immunoSEQ multiplex PCR; TCRdb holds only in-frame clones, not every one. The repertoire has approximately 54,000 clones, about nine tenths of them found once; the top ten carry over 4%. Sequenced material: peripheral blood, taken before any cancer treatment. These receptors all come from a woman aged 40-69 years with stage I lung adenocarcinoma.

V and J are TRBV5-1 and TRBJ2-2; TRBD2 is a possible D gene (6 bases). The V gene's germline CDR1 is SGHRS and CDR2 YFSETQ. Trimming shortened V by 0 bases and J by 6 bases, and 9 bases separated the two germline ends. The CDR3 totals 14 residues. In DNA form, the CDR3 reads TGCGCCAGCAGCTTGGGCGGGATTGCCGGGGAGCTGTTTTTT. It encodes CASSLGGIAGELFF.

The genes are TRBV19 and TRBJ1-6, with TRBD1 matching 9 bases. The CDR3 sequence is 14 residues long. J gave up 7 bases and V 6 bases, and 4 bases lay outside the gene matches. The germline CDR1 and CDR2 sequences are LNHDA and SQIVND (reference sequence). Written as DNA, the CDR3 is TGTGCCAGTAGCCAACAGGGGGCGAATTCACCCCTCCACTTT. This codes for CASSQQGANSPLHF.

V is TRBV5-1 and J is TRBJ1-3; TRBD1 matches at 11 bases. The CDR3 loop spans 14 amino acids. With V trimmed by 7 bases and J by 2 bases, 2 bases remained unmatched. Germline lookup yields CDR1 SGHRS and CDR2 YFSETQ. Here the CDR3 reads CASGTGGTGNTIYF. CDR3 coding DNA: TGCGCCAGCGGGACAGGGGGAACTGGAAACACCATATATTTT.

The J gene is TRBJ2-2, the V gene TRBV7-2, with 7 positions matching TRBD2. V shed 5 bases and J 2 bases; nucleotides not matched to a gene: 5. Germline V gene lookup returns CDR1 SGHTA and CDR2 FQGNSA. This CDR3 spans 15 amino acids. CDR3 protein: CASSGRESNTGELFF. The CDR3 DNA reads TGTGCCAGCAGCGGGAGGGAATCAAACACCGGGGAGCTGTTTTTT.

This sequence joins TRBV6-5 and TRBJ2-7, with D possibly called TRBD1 or TRBD2 (5 bases each). V lost 0 bases, J lost 5 bases, and 11 bases lay in between. The CDR3 loop spans 14 amino acids. Germline V gene data show CDR1 as MNHEY and CDR2 as SVGAGI. The CDR3, as DNA: TGTGCCAGCAGTTACTCAGGCAGGGACCACGAGCAGTACTTC. Its translation is CASSYSGRDHEQYF.

The chain is built from TRBV7-8 and TRBJ1-2; TRBD1 matches at 8 bases. The V gene's germline CDR1 is SGHVS and CDR2 FQNEAQ. With V trimmed by 1 base and J by 4 bases, 11 bases remained unmatched. The CDR3 extends over 17 amino acids. CDR3 DNA: TGTGCCAGCAGCTTAGGATGGGGACAGGACGTGGCCTATGGCTACACCTTC. Translated: CASSLGWGQDVAYGYTF.

The chain has TRBV6-6 and TRBJ1-6; D might be TRBD1 (5 bases). With 10 bases removed from V and 6 bases from J, the gap between germline ends came to 19 bases. The germline V gene has CDR1 MNHNY and CDR2 SVGAGI (reference sequence). CDR3 size: 15 residues. CDR3 sequence: CATHFGGGSNSPLHF. The CDR3, as DNA: TGTGCCACCCACTTCGGGGGAGGGAGTAATTCACCCCTCCACTTT.

This clone has a handful of counts. Written as DNA, the CDR3 is TGCAGCGTTCAGGGACAGGGAATCTATGGCTACACCTTC. The encoded protein is CSVQGQGIYGYTF. The V and J genes are TRBV29-1 and TRBJ1-2; 9 bases fit TRBD1. J lost 4 bases, V lost 5 bases, and 5 bases had no gene match. This CDR3 is built from 13 residues. The germline CDR1 and CDR2 sequences are SQVTM and ANQGSEA.

CDR3 protein: CASSPDREIGETQYF. CDR3 bases: TGTGCCAGCAGCCCCGACAGGGAGATAGGAGAGACCCAGTACTTC. This chain connects TRBV7-6 to TRBJ2-5; 7 positions agree with TRBD1. Germline lookup yields CDR1 SGHVS and CDR2 FNYEAQ. The CDR3 contains 15 residues. The ends lost 5 bases at V and 4 bases at J; junction bases unmatched: 10.

The chain employs TRBV7-2 and TRBJ1-6; no clear D. Trimming shortened V by 5 bases and J by 9 bases, and 17 bases separated the two germline ends. This CDR3 comprises 15 residues. Germline CDR1 is SGHTA and CDR2 is FQGNSA. The CDR3 loop reads CASSRDTAGSSPLHF. For the CDR3, the DNA is TGTGCCAGCAGCAGAGACACCGCGGGCAGTTCACCCCTCCACTTT.

This rearrangement joins TRBV30 to TRBJ1-1; D gene uncertain. The CDR3 consists of 12 residues. Germline assignment: CDR1 GTSNPN and CDR2 SVGIG (reference sequence). Trimming shortened V by 2 bases and J by 5 bases, and 9 bases separated the two germline ends. CDR3 bases: TGTGCCTGGAGTAGTAAGGGAACTGAAGCTTTCTTT. It specifies CAWSSKGTEAFF.

The chain combines TRBV7-8 with TRBJ2-1; TRBD1 or TRBD2 may be the D gene (6 bases each). Per germline, CDR1 SGHVS and CDR2 FQNEAQ. With 4 bases removed from V and 6 bases from J, the gap between germline ends came to 16 bases. The CDR3 runs to 15 residues. The CDR3 reads CASSSPGGYRNEQFF. The CDR3 bases are TGTGCCAGCAGCTCCCCCGGGGGCTACCGCAATGAGCAGTTCTTC.

J is TRBJ2-7 and V is TRBV28; D is possibly TRBD1 (5 bases). Germline V gives CDR1 MDHEN, CDR2 SYDVKM. The CDR3 length is 14 residues. V dropped 6 bases and J dropped 1 base, with 13 bases sitting between them. The CDR3 DNA reads as TGTGCCAGCAGGGGAACAGGAAGGTCCTACGAGCAGTACTTC. This sequence encodes CASRGTGRSYEQYF.

The V and J genes are TRBV28 and TRBJ2-7, with TRBD1 matching over 8 bases. Per germline, CDR1 MDHEN and CDR2 SYDVKM. Trimming cost V 5 bases and J 2 bases; bases outside gene matches: 2. CDR3 length: 13 amino acids. The CDR3 here is CASSRTGPYEQYF. The CDR3 DNA reads as TGTGCCAGCAGTCGGACAGGGCCCTACGAGCAGTACTTC.